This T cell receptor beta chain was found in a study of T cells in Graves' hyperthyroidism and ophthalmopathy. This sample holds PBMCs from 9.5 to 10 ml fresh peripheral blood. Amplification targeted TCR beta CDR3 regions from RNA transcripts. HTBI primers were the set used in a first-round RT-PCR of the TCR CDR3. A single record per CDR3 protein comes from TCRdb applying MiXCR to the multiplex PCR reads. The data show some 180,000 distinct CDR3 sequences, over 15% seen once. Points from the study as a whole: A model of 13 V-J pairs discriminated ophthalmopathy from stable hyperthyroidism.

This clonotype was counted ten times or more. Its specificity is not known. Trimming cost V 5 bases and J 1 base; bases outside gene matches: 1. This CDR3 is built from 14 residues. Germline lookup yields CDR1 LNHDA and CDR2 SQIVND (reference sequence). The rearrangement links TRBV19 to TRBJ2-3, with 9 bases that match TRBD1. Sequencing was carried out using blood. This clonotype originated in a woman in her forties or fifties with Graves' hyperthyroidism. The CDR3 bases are TGTGCCAGTAGTTGGGACAGGGGCACAGATACGCAGTATTTT. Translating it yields CASSWDRGTDTQYF.